A single sample gave rise to the 17 T cell receptor beta chains below, sequenced in a study of CD8+CD57+ T cells in acquired aplastic anemia. Only patients with CD8+CD57+ cell expansion on flow cytometry were chosen for sequencing. Genomic DNA, serving as template, underwent TCR beta VDJ and CDR3 profiling. TCRdb fed the reads into MiXCR, producing one record per CDR3 protein. The table lists hundreds of thousands of distinct CDR3 sequences, approximately 32% of them singletons. Input material: sorted CD4+, CD8+, or CD8+CD57+ T cells (not recorded which) from PBMCs. Every receptor here comes from a human donor with aplastic anemia.

The chain links TRBV2 to TRBJ2-7; either TRBD1 or TRBD2 may fit D (5 bases each). This CDR3 is 14 amino acids long. CDR1 and CDR2 (germline): SNHLY, FYNNEI. V was clipped by 2 bases and J by 2 bases, with 10 bases between them. The CDR3 DNA is TGTGCCAGCAGTGAATCGGGGCTCACCTACGAGCAGTACTTC. It codes for CASSESGLTYEQYF.

V is TRBV29-1 and J is TRBJ1-1; 9 nucleotides align to TRBD1. Unmatched junction bases numbered 6, after V lost 0 bases and J lost 4 bases. The CDR3 loop spans 15 amino acids. Germline CDR1 SQVTM, CDR2 ANQGSEA. The CDR3 is CSVEDLGQGITEAFF. For the CDR3, the DNA is TGCAGCGTTGAAGATTTAGGACAGGGGATCACTGAAGCTTTCTTT.

The chain carries TRBV10-1 and TRBJ2-5; 10 bases map to TRBD1. The V and J ends lost 0 bases and 6 bases, in that order; junction bases with no gene match: 4. The CDR3 runs to 15 residues. Germline V lookup: CDR1 WNHNN, CDR2 SYGVQD (reference sequence). CDR3 sequence: CASSESGTGVQTQYF. CDR3 in DNA: TGCGCCAGCAGTGAGTCAGGGACAGGGGTACAGACCCAGTACTTC.

This clonotype has at least ten counts. This rearrangement joins TRBV2 to TRBJ2-7, with 10 bases lining up with TRBD2. CDR3 length: 12 residues. With 11 bases clipped from V and 4 bases from J, the junction kept 5 bases outside the gene matches. Looked up from germline, CDR1 is SNHLY and CDR2 is FYNNEI. The CDR3 spells CAGGLASYEQYF. DNA of the CDR3: TGTGCCGGGGGACTAGCGTCTTACGAGCAGTACTTC.

This clonotype was found many times. The chain uses TRBV2 and TRBJ1-5; D is perhaps TRBD1 (6 bases). The CDR3 is 13 amino acids. Trimming left V 7 bases short and J 5 bases short, with 12 bases between. The germline V gene encodes CDR1 SNHLY and CDR2 FYNNEI. This CDR3 is CASTPGVYQPQHF. As DNA, the CDR3 is TGTGCCAGCACGCCAGGGGTCTATCAGCCCCAGCATTTT.

This clonotype appeared a few times. The V call is TRBV6-5, the J call TRBJ2-7; D perhaps matches TRBD2 (5 bases). CDR1 is MNHEY, CDR2 SVGAGI, per germline. The CDR3 has 17 amino acids. V was shortened by 0 bases and J by 5 bases, with 20 bases between the two germline ends. The CDR3 DNA sequence: TGTGCCAGCAGTTACTCCCCCGGGCTAGCTGGTTCCCACGAGCAGTACTTC. As protein: CASSYSPGLAGSHEQYF.

This clonotype was detected ten times or more. Relative to the germline gene, one junction end is altered; a read error may explain this. V is TRBV7-7 and J is TRBJ1-5; 7 bases are shared with TRBD1. The germline CDR1 and CDR2 sequences are SSHAT and FNYEAQ (reference sequence). The CDR3 has 18 residues. The CDR3 loop is CASSLPGTAKYSNQPQHF. CDR3 sequence (DNA): TGTGCTAGCAGCTTACCCGGGACAGCAAAGTATAGCAATCAGCCCCAGCATTTT.

Points on this clonotype: With a much larger clone just one base away, this may be a read error. This likely comes from a read error, as the CDR3 has no conserved phenylalanine or tryptophan at its end. The chain couples TRBV7-2 to TRBJ2-7; a weak D match, TRBD1 (5 bases). The CDR3 runs 14 residues. V was trimmed by 4 bases and J by 6 bases, leaving 16 bases between them. Germline-derived CDR1 and CDR2 are SGHTA and FQGNSA. The CDR3 DNA sequence: TGTGCCAGCAGCTCCACGATAGGGGCGTTCGAGCAGTACCTC. This translates into CASSSTIGAFEQYL.

Many counts were recorded for this clonotype. The genes are TRBV25-1 and TRBJ1-1; TRBD1 matches 7 bases. Per germline, CDR1 MGHDK and CDR2 SYGVNS. The length of the CDR3 is 15 residues. Trimming removed 4 bases from V and 5 bases from J; junction bases left unmatched: 10. The CDR3: CASSATGQIGTEAFF. The DNA for the CDR3 is TGTGCCAGCAGTGCGACAGGGCAGATAGGAACTGAAGCTTTCTTT. Combining the CDR3 with reference TRBV25-1 and TRBJ1-1 gives the whole variable domain EADIYQTPRYLVIGTGKKITLECSQTMGHDKMYWYQQDPGMELHLIHYSYGVNSTEKGDLSSESTVSRIRTEHFPLTLESARPSHTSQYLCASSATGQIGTEAFFGQGTRLTVV.

This clonotype occurred many times. This chain joins TRBV24-1 and TRBJ1-1; the D is unclear. Between the trimmed V and J ends, which lost 3 bases and 1 base, there was a span of 5 bases. This CDR3 is built from 13 residues. Looked up from germline, CDR1 is KGHDR and CDR2 is SFDVKD. The CDR3 DNA is TGTGCCACCAGTGATACGTGGAACACTGAAGCTTTCTTT. The encoded protein is CATSDTWNTEAFF.

Worth noting for this clonotype: A single base separates this from a much larger clone, so it may be a read error. V is TRBV10-3 and J is TRBJ1-1, with D unresolved. The germline gives CDR1 ENHRY, CDR2 SYGVKD. CDR3 size: 18 residues. The CDR3 protein is CAINESVAVGPINTEAFF. The DNA of the CDR3 is TGTGCCATCAATGAGTCGGTCGCCGTCGGACCCATAAACACTGAAGCTTTCTTT.

This clonotype was picked up one time. V usage is TRBV25-1 and J usage is TRBJ1-1; 9 bases are a match to TRBD1. CDR1 is MGHDK and CDR2 is SYGVNS in the germline V gene. The CDR3 runs to 15 residues. The V gene end was trimmed by 6 bases and the J gene end by 1 base; junction bases not matched to a gene: 6. The DNA of the CDR3 is TGTGCCAGCAGCCTCCCACAGGGGGCGAACACTGAAGCTTTCTTT. It yields the protein CASSLPQGANTEAFF.

In this sample, this clonotype turned up many times. The chain has TRBV20-1 and TRBJ1-2, with unresolved D. CDR3 length: 14 amino acids. Germline V CDR1 and CDR2: DFQATT, SNEGSKA (reference sequence). V was cut by 6 bases and J by 4 bases, with 18 bases left in between. CDR3 sequence (DNA): TGCAGTGCCTTCGACCCCGGACGGGGCTATGGCTACACCTTC. Residues: CSAFDPGRGYGYTF.

This clonotype was picked up many times. The rearrangement links TRBV29-1 to TRBJ2-7; 7 nucleotides match TRBD2. The CDR3 is 12 amino acids. The germline CDR1 and CDR2 sequences are SQVTM and ANQGSEA. The V gene end was trimmed by 5 bases and the J gene end by 6 bases; junction bases not matched to a gene: 7. The CDR3 DNA is TGCAGCGTTTGGGGGGGGGGGGTCGAGCAGTACTTC. It yields the protein CSVWGGGVEQYF.

This clonotype occurred many times. This rearrangement joins TRBV9 to TRBJ1-2; 9 bases are shared with TRBD1. This CDR3 region has 14 residues. The ends lost 3 bases at V and 7 bases at J; junction bases unmatched: 7. Germline values: CDR1 SGDLS, CDR2 YYNGEE. For the CDR3, the DNA is TGTGCCAGCAGCGCCGGGACAGGGAGTGGTGGCTACACCTTC. It yields the protein CASSAGTGSGGYTF.

This clonotype appeared a single time. A junction end diverges from the germline sequence, so it may reflect a read error. The rearrangement uses TRBV3-1 and TRBJ1-6; D ambiguous. This CDR3 has 15 amino acids. In germline, CDR1 is LGHDT, CDR2 YNNKEL (reference sequence). In DNA form, the CDR3 reads TGTGCCAGCAGCCAAGATCGAGGTATTTCTAGTCCCCTCTACTTT. It specifies CASSQDRGISSPLYF.

This clonotype came up many times. The V gene is TRBV2, the J gene TRBJ2-3; no firm D call. CDR1 is SNHLY, CDR2 FYNNEI, per germline. The V end was cut by 7 bases, the J end by 4 bases, with 3 bases between. The CDR3 length is 10 residues. The CDR3 loop is CASKADTQYF. CDR3 DNA sequence: TGTGCCAGCAAGGCAGATACGCAGTATTTT.